Each of the 2 T cell receptor beta chains below was sequenced from the same sample in a study of blood T cell repertoires in COVID-19. Repertoires were generated with immunoSEQ multiplex PCR, while TCRdb's copy carries only in-frame clones and drops some. The sample consists of 150,000 to 170,000 clones, over 65% of them appearing once. Sample: peripheral blood. The origin of the receptors is a man older than 75 with acute or convalescent COVID-19.

This chain connects TRBV7-9 to TRBJ1-5, with TRBD1 as a possible D gene (6 bases). The germline V and J ends were trimmed by 5 bases and 6 bases, with 17 bases remaining between them. The CDR3 sequence is 15 residues long. Germline V gene lookup returns CDR1 SEHNR and CDR2 FQNEAQ (reference sequence). The CDR3: CASSTTGRVGQPQHF. CDR3 DNA sequence: TGTGCCAGCAGCACTACAGGGCGTGTAGGTCAGCCCCAGCATTTT. Looking up the rest from reference TRBV7-9 and TRBJ1-5 gives the full variable domain: DTGVSQNPRHKITKRGQNVTFRCDPISEHNRLYWYRQTLGQGPEFLTYFQNEAQLEKSRLLSDRFSAERPKGSFSTLEIQRTEQGDSAMYLCASSTTGRVGQPQHFGDGTRLSIL.

This chain connects TRBV7-2 to TRBJ2-5, with D possibly TRBD2 on 5 matching bases. This CDR3 comprises 13 residues. The V gene's germline CDR1 is SGHTA and CDR2 FQGNSA. Trimming took off 3 bases at V and 2 bases at J, with 7 bases between the two ends. This CDR3 is CASSFSGQETQYF. In DNA form, the CDR3 reads TGTGCCAGCAGCTTCAGCGGACAAGAGACCCAGTACTTC. Using reference TRBV7-2 and TRBJ2-5 for the parts outside the CDR3, the full variable domain is GAGVSQSPSNKVTEKGKDVELRCDPISGHTALYWYRQSLGQGLEFLIYFQGNSAPDKSGLPSDRFSAERTGGSVSTLTIQRTQQEDSAVYLCASSFSGQETQYFGPGTRLLVL.